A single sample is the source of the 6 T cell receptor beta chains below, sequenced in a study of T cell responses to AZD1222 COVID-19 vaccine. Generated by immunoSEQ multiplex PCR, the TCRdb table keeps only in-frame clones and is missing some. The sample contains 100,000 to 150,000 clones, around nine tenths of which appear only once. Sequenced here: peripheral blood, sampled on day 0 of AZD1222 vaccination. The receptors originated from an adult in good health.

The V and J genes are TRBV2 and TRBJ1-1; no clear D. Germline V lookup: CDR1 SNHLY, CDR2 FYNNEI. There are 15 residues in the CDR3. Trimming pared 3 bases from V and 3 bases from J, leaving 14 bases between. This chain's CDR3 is CASSETFGAYTEAFF. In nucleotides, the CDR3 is TGTGCCAGCAGTGAGACTTTCGGCGCTTACACTGAAGCTTTCTTT.

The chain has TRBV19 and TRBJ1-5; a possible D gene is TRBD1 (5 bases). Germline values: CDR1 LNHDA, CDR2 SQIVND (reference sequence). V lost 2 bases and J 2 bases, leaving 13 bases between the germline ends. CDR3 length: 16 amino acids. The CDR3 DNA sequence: TGTGCCAGTAGTATAAGTTGGGGGGATCGCAATCAGCCCCAGCATTTT. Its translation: CASSISWGDRNQPQHF.

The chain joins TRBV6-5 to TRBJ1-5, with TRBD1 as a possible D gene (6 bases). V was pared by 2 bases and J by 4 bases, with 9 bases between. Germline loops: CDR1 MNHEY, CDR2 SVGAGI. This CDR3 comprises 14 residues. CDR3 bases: TGTGCCAGCAGTTACGGGGGCCGAAATCAGCCCCAGCATTTT. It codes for CASSYGGRNQPQHF.

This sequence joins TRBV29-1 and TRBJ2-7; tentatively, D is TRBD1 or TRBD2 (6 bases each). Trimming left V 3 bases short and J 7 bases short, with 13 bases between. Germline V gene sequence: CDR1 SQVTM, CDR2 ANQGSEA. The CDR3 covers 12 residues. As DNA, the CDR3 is TGCAGCGTTGATGGGGGGCATGGAGAGCAGTACTTC. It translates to CSVDGGHGEQYF.

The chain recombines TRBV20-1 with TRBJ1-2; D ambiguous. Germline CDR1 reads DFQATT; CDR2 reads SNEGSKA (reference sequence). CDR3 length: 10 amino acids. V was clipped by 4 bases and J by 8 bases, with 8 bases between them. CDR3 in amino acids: CSATDGGYTF. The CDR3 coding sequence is TGCAGTGCTACAGACGGAGGCTACACCTTC.

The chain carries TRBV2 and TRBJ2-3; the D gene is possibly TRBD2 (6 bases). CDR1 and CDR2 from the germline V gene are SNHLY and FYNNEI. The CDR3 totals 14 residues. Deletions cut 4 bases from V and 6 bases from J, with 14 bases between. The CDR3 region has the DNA TGTGCCAGCAGTGCAGGGAGGCCTCACGATACGCAGTATTTT. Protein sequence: CASSAGRPHDTQYF.